One sample yielded the 8 T cell receptor beta chains listed below, sequenced in a study of CD8+CD57+ T cells in acquired aplastic anemia. The patients chosen for sequencing had shown expansion of CD8+CD57+ cells (detected by flow cytometry). Genomic DNA, serving as template, underwent TCR beta VDJ and CDR3 profiling. TCRdb used MiXCR to reprocess the reads, holding one entry per CDR3 protein. The table lists roughly 150,000 distinct CDR3 sequences, approximately 44% of them singletons. What was sequenced was sorted CD4+, CD8+, or CD8+CD57+ T cells (not recorded which) from PBMCs. These receptors all stem from a human donor with aplastic anemia.

V and J are TRBV19 and TRBJ2-7, with D perhaps TRBD1 (6 bases). The CDR3 contains 14 residues. The V end was cut by 6 bases, the J end by 0 bases, with 12 bases between. Germline V gene sequence: CDR1 LNHDA, CDR2 SQIVND (reference sequence). CDR3 coding DNA: TGTGCCAGTAGGGCAAACAGGGTCTCCTACGAGCAGTACTTC. Its translation: CASRANRVSYEQYF.

The genes are TRBV7-2 and TRBJ2-7; 14 nucleotides align to TRBD2. Germline V CDR1 and CDR2: SGHTA, FQGNSA. V lost 3 bases to trimming and J lost 2 bases; unmatched junction nucleotides: 0. The CDR3 extends over 15 amino acids. CDR3 nucleotide sequence: TGTGCCAGCAGCTTGACTAGCGGGGGGGCCTACGAGCAGTACGTC. Protein: CASSLTSGGAYEQYV.

This clonotype was seen ten or more times. The rearrangement uses TRBV5-1 and TRBJ1-1; D possibly corresponds to TRBD1 (5 bases). Germline CDR1 and CDR2: SGHRS and YFSETQ. V lost 1 base and J 1 base, leaving 8 bases between the germline ends. The CDR3 loop spans 14 amino acids. In DNA form, the CDR3 reads TGCGCCAGCAGCTTGACAGGCCGGAACACTGAAGCTTTCTTT. This translates into CASSLTGRNTEAFF.

This clonotype showed up many times. V gene TRBV20-1 combines with J gene TRBJ1-1; D may be TRBD1 (5 bases). Germline CDR1 and CDR2: DFQATT and SNEGSKA (reference sequence). This CDR3 comprises 12 residues. V was clipped by 6 bases and J by 3 bases, with 11 bases between them. The CDR3 DNA reads as TGCAGTGCCCGACGGGACTACACTGAAGCTTTCTTT. Translated: CSARRDYTEAFF.

The J gene is TRBJ1-3, the V gene TRBV2; possibly TRBD1 for D (6 bases). V lost 5 bases and J 2 bases, leaving 13 bases between the germline ends. The CDR3 length is 15 residues. Per germline, CDR1 SNHLY and CDR2 FYNNEI. The CDR3 spells CASSIVRGAGNTIYF. The CDR3 nucleotides are TGTGCCAGCAGTATCGTCAGGGGAGCTGGAAACACCATATATTTT.

V is TRBV19 and J is TRBJ2-2, with D perhaps TRBD1 (6 bases). With 5 bases removed from V and 8 bases from J, the gap between germline ends came to 15 bases. The germline V gene has CDR1 LNHDA and CDR2 SQIVND (reference sequence). The CDR3 is 14 amino acids. This chain's CDR3 is CASSPMTGTGELFF. The CDR3, as DNA: TGTGCCAGTAGTCCGATGACCGGGACAGGGGAGCTGTTTTTT.

This clonotype was found a few times. The J gene is TRBJ1-5, the V gene TRBV15, with 9 bases lining up with TRBD1. With V trimmed by 5 bases and J by 2 bases, 1 base remained unmatched. Germline V gene data show CDR1 as LNHNV and CDR2 as YYDKDF (reference sequence). The length of the CDR3 is 14 residues. CDR3 nucleotides: TGTGCCACCAGCCGGGACAGGGGCAATCAGCCCCAGCATTTT. Its translation is CATSRDRGNQPQHF.

This clonotype has ten or more counts. The rearrangement joins TRBV20-1 to TRBJ2-1, with D perhaps being TRBD1 or TRBD2 (5 bases each). Trimming took 4 bases from V and 0 from J, leaving 16 bases between them. This CDR3 contains 16 residues. Germline CDR1 is DFQATT and CDR2 is SNEGSKA (reference sequence). The CDR3 region is CSATQRGPSSYNEQFF. The CDR3, as DNA: TGCAGTGCTACACAACGGGGACCGAGCTCCTACAATGAGCAGTTCTTC.